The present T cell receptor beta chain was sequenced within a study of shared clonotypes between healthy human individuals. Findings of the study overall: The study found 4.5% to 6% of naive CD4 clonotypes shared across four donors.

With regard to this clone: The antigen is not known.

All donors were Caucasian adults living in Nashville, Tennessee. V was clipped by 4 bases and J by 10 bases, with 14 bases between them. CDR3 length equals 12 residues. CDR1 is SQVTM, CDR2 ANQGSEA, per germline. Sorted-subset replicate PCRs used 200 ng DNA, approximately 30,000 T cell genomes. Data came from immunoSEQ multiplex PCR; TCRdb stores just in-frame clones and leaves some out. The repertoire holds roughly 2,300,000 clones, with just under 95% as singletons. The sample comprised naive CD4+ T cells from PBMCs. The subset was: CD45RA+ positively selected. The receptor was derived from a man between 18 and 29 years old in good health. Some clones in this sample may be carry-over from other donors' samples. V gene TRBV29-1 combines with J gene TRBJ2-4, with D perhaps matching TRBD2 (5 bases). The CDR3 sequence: CSVVWTSEIQYF. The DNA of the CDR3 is TGCAGCGTTGTTTGGACTTCAGAAATTCAGTACTTC.